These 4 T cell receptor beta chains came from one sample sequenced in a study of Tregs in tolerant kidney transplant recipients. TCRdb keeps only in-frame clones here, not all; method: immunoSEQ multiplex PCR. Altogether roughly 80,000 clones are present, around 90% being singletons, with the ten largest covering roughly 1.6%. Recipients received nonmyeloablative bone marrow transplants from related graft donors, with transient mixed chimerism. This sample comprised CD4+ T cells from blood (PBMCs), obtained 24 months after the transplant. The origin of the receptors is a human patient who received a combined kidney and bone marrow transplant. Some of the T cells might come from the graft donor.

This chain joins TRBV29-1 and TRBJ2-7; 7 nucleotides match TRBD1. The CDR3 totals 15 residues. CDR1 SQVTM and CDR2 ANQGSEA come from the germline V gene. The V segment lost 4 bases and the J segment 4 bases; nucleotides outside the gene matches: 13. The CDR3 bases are TGCAGCGTTGTGGGGACGCCGGGACAGATGTACGAGCAGTACTTC. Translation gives CSVVGTPGQMYEQYF.

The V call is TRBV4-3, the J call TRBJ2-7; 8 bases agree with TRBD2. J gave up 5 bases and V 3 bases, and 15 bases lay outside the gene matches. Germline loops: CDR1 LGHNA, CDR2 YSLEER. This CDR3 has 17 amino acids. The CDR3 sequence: CASSHTSRGLGLHEQYF. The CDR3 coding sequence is TGCGCCAGCAGCCACACATCTCGGGGACTAGGCCTCCACGAGCAGTACTTC.

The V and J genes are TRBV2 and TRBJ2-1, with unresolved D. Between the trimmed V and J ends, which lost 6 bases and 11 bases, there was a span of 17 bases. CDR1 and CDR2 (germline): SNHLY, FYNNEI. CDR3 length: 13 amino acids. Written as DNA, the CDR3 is TGTGCCAGCAGAGAAAACCCTGCCAGTCAGCAGTTCTTC. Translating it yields CASRENPASQQFF.

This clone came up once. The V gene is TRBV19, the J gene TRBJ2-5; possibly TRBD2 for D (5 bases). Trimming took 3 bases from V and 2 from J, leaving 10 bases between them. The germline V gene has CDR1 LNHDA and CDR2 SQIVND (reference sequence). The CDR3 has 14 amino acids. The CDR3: CASSIGSVQETQYF. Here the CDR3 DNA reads TGTGCCAGTAGTATTGGTAGCGTTCAAGAGACCCAGTACTTC.